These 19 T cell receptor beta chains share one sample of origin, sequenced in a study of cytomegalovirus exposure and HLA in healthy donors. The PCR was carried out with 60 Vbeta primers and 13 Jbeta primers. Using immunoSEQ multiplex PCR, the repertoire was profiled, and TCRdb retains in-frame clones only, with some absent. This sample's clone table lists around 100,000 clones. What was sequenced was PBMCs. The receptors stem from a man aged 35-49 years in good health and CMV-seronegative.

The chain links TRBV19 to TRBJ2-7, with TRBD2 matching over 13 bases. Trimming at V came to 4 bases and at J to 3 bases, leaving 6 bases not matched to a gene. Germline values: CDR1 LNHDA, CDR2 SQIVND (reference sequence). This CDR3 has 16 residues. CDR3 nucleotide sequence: TGTGCCAGTAGTAGCCGGACTAGCGGGAGTCTCTACGAGCAGTACTTC. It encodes CASSSRTSGSLYEQYF.

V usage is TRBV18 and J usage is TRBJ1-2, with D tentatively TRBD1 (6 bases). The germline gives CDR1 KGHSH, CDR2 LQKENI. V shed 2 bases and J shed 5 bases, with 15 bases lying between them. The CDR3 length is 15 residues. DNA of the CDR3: TGTGCCAGCTCACCAAGGGGGGGCGAGGATTATGGCTACACCTTC. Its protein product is CASSPRGGEDYGYTF.

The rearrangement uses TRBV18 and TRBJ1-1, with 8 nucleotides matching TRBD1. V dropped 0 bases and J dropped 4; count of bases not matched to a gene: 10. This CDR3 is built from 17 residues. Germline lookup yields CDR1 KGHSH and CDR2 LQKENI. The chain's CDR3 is CASSPPGAGGAGTEAFF. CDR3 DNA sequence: TGTGCCAGCTCACCACCGGGGGCAGGGGGCGCGGGCACTGAAGCTTTCTTT.

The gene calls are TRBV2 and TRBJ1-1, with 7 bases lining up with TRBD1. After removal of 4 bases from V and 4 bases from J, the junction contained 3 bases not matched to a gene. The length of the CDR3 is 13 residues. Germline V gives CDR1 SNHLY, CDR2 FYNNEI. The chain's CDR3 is CASSVAGGTEAFF. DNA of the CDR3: TGTGCCAGCAGTGTTGCAGGGGGCACTGAAGCTTTCTTT.

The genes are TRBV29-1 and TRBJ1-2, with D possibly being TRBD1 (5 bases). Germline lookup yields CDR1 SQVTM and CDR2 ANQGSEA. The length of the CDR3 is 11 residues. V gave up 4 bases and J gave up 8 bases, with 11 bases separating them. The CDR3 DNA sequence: TGCAGCGTTGCAGGGCTCCAGGGCTACACCTTC. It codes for CSVAGLQGYTF.

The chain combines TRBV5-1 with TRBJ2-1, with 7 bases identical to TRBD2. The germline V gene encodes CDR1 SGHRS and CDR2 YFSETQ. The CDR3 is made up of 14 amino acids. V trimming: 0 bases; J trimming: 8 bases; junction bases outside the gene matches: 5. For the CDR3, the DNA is TGCGCCAGCAGCTTGGGGGGGGGAATCGATGAGCAGTTCTTC. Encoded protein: CASSLGGGIDEQFF.

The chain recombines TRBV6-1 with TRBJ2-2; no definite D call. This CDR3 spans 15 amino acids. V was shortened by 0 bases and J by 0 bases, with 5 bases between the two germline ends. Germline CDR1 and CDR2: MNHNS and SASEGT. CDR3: CASSEARTNTGELFF. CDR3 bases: TGTGCCAGCAGTGAAGCCAGAACGAACACCGGGGAGCTGTTTTTT.

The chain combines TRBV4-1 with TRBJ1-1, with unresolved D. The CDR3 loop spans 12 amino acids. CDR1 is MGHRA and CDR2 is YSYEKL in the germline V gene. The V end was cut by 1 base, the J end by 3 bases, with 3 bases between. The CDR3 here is CASSQAYTEAFF. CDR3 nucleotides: TGCGCCAGCAGCCAAGCGTACACTGAAGCTTTCTTT.

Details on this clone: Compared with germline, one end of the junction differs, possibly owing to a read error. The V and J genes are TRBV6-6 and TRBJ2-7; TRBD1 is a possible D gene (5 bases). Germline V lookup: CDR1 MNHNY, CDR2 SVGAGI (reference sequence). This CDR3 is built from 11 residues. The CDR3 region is CASSYSWTQLF. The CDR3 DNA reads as TGTGCCAGCAGTTACTCCTGGACACAACTTTTC.

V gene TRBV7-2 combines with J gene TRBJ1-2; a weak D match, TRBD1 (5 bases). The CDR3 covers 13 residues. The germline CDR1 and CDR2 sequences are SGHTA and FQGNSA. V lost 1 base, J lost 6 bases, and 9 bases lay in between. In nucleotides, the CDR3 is TGTGCCAGCAGCTTAGATGTAGGGGATGGCTACACCTTC. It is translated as CASSLDVGDGYTF.

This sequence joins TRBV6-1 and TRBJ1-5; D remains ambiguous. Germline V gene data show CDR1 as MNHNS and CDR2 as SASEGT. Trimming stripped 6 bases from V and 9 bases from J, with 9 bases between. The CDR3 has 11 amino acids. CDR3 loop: CASRNFGPQHF. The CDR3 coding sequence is TGTGCCAGCAGGAACTTCGGGCCCCAGCATTTT.

The CDR3 coding sequence is TGTGCCAGCAGCGTAGAGTCAGGGGGCGACACAGATACGCAGTATTTT. It codes for CASSVESGGDTDTQYF. V usage is TRBV9 and J usage is TRBJ2-3; TRBD1 aligns across 8 bases. CDR1 is SGDLS, CDR2 YYNGEE, per germline. The CDR3 sequence is 16 residues long. Trimming cost V 0 bases and J 2 bases; bases outside gene matches: 5.

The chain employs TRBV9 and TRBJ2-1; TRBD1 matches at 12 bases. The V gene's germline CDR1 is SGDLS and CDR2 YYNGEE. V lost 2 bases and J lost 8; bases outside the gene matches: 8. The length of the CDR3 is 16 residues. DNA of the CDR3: TGTGCCAGCAGCGTTGGGGGGACAGGGGGCGTCTATGAGCAGTTCTTC. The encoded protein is CASSVGGTGGVYEQFF.

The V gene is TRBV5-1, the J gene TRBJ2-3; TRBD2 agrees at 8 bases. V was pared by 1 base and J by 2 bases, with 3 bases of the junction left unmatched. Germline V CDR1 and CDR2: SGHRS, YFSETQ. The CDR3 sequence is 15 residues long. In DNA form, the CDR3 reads TGCGCCAGCAGCTTGACGGGAGGGCCCACAGATACGCAGTATTTT. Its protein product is CASSLTGGPTDTQYF.

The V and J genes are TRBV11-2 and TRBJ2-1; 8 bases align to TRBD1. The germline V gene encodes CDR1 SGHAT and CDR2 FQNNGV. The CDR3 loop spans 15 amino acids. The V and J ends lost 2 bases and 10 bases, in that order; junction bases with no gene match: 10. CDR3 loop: CASSLFRQGAGEQFF. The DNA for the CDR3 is TGTGCCAGCAGCTTATTCAGGCAGGGGGCCGGAGAGCAGTTCTTC.

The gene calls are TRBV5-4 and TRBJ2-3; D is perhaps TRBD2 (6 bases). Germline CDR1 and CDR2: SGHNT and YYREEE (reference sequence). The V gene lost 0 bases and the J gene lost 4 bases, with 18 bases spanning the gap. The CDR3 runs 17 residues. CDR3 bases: TGTGCCAGCAGCTTGGCCCTGCGGGAAGTTTCCTCAGATACGCAGTATTTT. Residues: CASSLALREVSSDTQYF.

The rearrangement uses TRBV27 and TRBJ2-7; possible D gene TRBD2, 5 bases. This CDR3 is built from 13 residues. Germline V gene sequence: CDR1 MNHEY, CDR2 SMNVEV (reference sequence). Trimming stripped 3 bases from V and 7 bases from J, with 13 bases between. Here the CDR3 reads CASSFRWEREQYF. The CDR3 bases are TGTGCCAGCAGTTTCAGGTGGGAGAGGGAGCAGTACTTC.

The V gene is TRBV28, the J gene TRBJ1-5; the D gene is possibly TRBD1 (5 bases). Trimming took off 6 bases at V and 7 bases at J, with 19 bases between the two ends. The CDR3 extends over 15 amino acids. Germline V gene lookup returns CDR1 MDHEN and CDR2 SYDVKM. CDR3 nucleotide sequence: TGTGCCAGCAGACACCGGACCGGGGGGATACAGCCCCAGCATTTT. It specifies CASRHRTGGIQPQHF.

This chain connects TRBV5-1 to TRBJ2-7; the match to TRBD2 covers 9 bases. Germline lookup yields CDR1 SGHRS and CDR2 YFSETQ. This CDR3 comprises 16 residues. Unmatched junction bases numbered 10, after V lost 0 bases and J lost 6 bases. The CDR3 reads CASSLGPAGGGSEQYF. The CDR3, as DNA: TGCGCCAGCAGCTTGGGTCCAGCGGGAGGCGGGTCCGAGCAGTACTTC. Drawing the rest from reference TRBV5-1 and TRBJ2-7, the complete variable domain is KAGVTQTPRYLIKTRGQQVTLSCSPISGHRSVSWYQQTPGQGLQFLFEYFSETQRNKGNFPGRFSGRQFSNSRSEMNVSTLELGDSALYLCASSLGPAGGGSEQYFGPGTRLTVT.